The clone carrying this T cell receptor beta chain has a single count. The source of the sample is a study of blood T cell repertoires in COVID-19. Study-level background: The United States, Italy and Spain were the sources of the acute and convalescent COVID-19 samples.

The assay was immunoSEQ multiplex PCR, and TCRdb's table has in-frame clones only and misses some. The table has 130,000 to 150,000 clones, around 82% seen once; the top ten hold 15%. This CDR3 has 12 amino acids. Germline CDR1 is GTSNPN and CDR2 is SVGIG (reference sequence). With V trimmed by 2 bases and J by 4 bases, 1 base remained unmatched. The source of this sequence is a human donor with acute or convalescent COVID-19. The donor label of this sample is uncertain. The genes are TRBV30 and TRBJ1-2, with 7 bases matching TRBD1. Sequenced material: peripheral blood. The CDR3 protein is CAWSRQGYGYTF. CDR3 nucleotide sequence: TGTGCCTGGAGTAGACAGGGCTATGGCTACACCTTC.